This TCR beta chain was found in a study of blood T cell repertoires in COVID-19. Background on the study: Sample material is recorded as cDNA or gDNA derived from T cells, B-cell-depleted T cells, or PBMCs.

Membership in each cohort depended on participant-reported clinical history. The V gene end was trimmed by 6 bases and the J gene end by 7 bases; junction bases not matched to a gene: 0. The CDR3 spans 13 residues. Germline values: CDR1 SNHLY, CDR2 FYNNEI. In the original processing: For nucleated cells, counts were estimated from reference gene primer amplification. Sequencing was performed with immunoSEQ multiplex PCR; in TCRdb, only in-frame clones are kept and a portion is missing. V and J calls and clone size come straight from that table; D and trimming were deduced from the DNA. Among around 300,000 clones listed, roughly 90% were seen once.

V usage is TRBV2 and J usage is TRBJ2-1; 13 bases are shared with TRBD2. The origin of this receptor is a woman in her 30s who had recovered from COVID-19. The sample was PBMCs or T cells enriched from blood (not recorded which). The CDR3, as DNA: TGTGCCAGCAGACTAGCGGGAGGGAATGAGCAGTTCTTC. Translating it yields CASRLAGGNEQFF.